This T cell receptor (beta chain) stems from a study of shared clonotypes between healthy human individuals. General study results and limits: Some clonotypes were shared by all four sorted-subset donors, while others were not shared. The non-shared ones had lower generation probabilities than the shared ones. Sampling involved blood alone; tissue repertoires likely differ. Represented diversity, genetic and exposure-history alike, was limited by few donors.

Using immunoSEQ multiplex PCR, the repertoire was profiled, and TCRdb retains in-frame clones only, with some absent. Here the sample spans some 1,400,000 clones, over 95% being singletons. This CDR3 spans 16 amino acids. The junction had 4 bases not matched to a gene; V was cut back by 4 bases and J by 5 bases. Germline CDR1 reads KGHSH; CDR2 reads LQKENI. About this clone itself: The antigen is unknown.

The sequencing sample was made of naive CD4+ T cells sorted from blood. Subset reported: CD45RA+ positively selected. The V and J genes are TRBV18 and TRBJ2-2; TRBD2 matches at 13 bases. The clonotype was recovered from a man under 40 in good health. The CDR3 sequence: CASSHGTSGITGELFF. The CDR3, as DNA: TGTGCCAGCTCACACGGGACTAGCGGGATAACCGGGGAGCTGTTTTTT.